Listed here are 2 T cell receptor beta chains from one sample, sequenced in a study of metastatic and nonmetastatic thyroid tumors. TCRdb re-clonotyped the PCR reads via MiXCR. Of under 100,000 clones listed, approximately 9% were seen once; the top ten hold 8.8%. Patients were all untreated before their thyroid surgery. The material sequenced was blood. The receptors stem from a female donor with papillary thyroid cancer or a benign thyroid nodule (not recorded which). Some clones in this sample may be carry-over from other donors' samples.

This clone was recorded at least ten times. V is TRBV12-3 or TRBV12-4 and J is TRBJ2-1; D may be TRBD1 or TRBD2 (5 bases each). The CDR3 covers 16 residues. Deletions cut 4 bases from V and 9 bases from J, with 22 bases between. In DNA, the CDR3 is TGTGCCAGCAGTTCCCGCCAGGGAAGGGGTACTAGTGAGCAGTTCTTC. As protein: CASSSRQGRGTSEQFF.

Notes on this clone: Given a much more abundant clone one base away, this may be a read error. The chain carries TRBV9 and TRBJ2-3; TRBD2 is a possible D gene (6 bases). Trimming stripped 4 bases from V and 2 bases from J, with 17 bases between. Germline V gene data show CDR1 as SGDLS and CDR2 as YYNGEE. The length of the CDR3 is 16 residues. The DNA of the CDR3 is TGTGCCAGCAGCAAGGGAATAGCGGCGCTCACAGATACGCAGTATTTT. Protein product: CASSKGIAALTDTQYF.